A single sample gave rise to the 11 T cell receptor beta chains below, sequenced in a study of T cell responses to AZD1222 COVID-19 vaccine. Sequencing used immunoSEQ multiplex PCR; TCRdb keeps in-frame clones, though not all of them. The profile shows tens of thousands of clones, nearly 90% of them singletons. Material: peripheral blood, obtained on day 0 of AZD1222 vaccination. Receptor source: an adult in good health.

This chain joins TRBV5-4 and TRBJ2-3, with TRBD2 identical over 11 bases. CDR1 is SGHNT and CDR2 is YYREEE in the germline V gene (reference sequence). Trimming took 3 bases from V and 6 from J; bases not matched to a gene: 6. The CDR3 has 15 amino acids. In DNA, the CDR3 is TGTGCCAGCAGCTATAGCGGGAGGGCCATGGATACGCAGTATTTT. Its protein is CASSYSGRAMDTQYF.

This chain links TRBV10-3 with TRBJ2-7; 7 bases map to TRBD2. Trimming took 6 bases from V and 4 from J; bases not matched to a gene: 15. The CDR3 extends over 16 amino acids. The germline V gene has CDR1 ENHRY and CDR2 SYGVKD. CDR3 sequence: CAISYSDGGSGYEQYF. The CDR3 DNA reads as TGTGCCATCAGCTACTCTGATGGCGGGAGTGGGTACGAGCAGTACTTC.

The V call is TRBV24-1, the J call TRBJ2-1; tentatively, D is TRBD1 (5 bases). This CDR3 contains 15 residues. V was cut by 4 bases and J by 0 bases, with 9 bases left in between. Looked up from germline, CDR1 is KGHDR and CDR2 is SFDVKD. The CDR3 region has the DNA TGTGCCACCAGTGAAACAGGTAGCTCCTACAATGAGCAGTTCTTC. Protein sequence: CATSETGSSYNEQFF.

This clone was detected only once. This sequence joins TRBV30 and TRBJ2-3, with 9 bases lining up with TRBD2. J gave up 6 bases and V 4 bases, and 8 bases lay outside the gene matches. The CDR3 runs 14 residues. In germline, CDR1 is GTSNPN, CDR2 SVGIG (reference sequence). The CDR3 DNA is TGTGCCTGGATTCCGGGACTAGCACCTGATACGCAGTATTTT. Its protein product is CAWIPGLAPDTQYF.

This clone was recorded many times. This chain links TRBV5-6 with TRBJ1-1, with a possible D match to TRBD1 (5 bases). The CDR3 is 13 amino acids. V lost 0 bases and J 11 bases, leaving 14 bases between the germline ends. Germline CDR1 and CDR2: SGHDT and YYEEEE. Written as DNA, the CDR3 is TGTGCCAGCAGCTTGGAAAATGGTAGGGACGCTTTCTTT. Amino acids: CASSLENGRDAFF.

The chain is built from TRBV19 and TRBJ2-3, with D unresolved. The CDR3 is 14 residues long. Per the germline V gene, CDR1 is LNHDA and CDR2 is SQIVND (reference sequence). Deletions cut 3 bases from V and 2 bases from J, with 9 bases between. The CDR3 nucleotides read TGTGCCAGTAGTATGTCCGGAACCACAGATACGCAGTATTTT. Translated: CASSMSGTTDTQYF.

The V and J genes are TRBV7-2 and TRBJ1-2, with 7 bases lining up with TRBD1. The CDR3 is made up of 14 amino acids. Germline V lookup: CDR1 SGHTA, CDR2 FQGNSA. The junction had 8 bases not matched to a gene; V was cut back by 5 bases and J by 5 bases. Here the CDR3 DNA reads TGTGCCAGCAGCCCCCCGGACAGGCCGTATGGCTACACCTTC. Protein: CASSPPDRPYGYTF.

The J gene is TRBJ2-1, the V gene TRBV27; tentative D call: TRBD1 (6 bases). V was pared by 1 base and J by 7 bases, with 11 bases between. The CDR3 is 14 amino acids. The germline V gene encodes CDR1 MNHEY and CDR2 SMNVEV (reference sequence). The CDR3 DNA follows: TGTGCCAGCAGTTTATACCCCACAGGGAATGAGCAGTTCTTC. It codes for CASSLYPTGNEQFF.

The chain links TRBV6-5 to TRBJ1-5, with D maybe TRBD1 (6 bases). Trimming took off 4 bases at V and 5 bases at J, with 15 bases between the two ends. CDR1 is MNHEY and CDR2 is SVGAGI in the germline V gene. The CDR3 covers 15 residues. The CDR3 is CASSSSSGADQPQHF. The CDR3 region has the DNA TGTGCCAGCAGTTCTTCCTCGGGGGCCGATCAGCCCCAGCATTTT.

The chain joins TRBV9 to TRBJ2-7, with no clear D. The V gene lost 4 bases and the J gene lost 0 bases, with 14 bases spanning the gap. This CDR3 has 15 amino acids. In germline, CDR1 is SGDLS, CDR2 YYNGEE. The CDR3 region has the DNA TGTGCCAGCAGCCCCACGTCGGGCAGCTCCTACGAGCAGTACTTC. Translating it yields CASSPTSGSSYEQYF.

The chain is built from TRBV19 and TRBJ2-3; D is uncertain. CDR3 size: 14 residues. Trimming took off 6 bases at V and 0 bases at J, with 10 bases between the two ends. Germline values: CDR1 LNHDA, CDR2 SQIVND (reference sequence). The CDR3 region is CASRWSSSTDTQYF. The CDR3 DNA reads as TGTGCCAGTAGATGGAGCTCTAGCACAGATACGCAGTATTTT. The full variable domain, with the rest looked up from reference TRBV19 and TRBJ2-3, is DGGITQSPKYLFRKEGQNVTLSCEQNLNHDAMYWYRQDPGQGLRLIYYSQIVNDFQKGDIAEGYSVSREKKESFPLTVTSAQKNPTAFYLCASRWSSSTDTQYFGPGTRLTVL.